The present T cell receptor beta chain was sequenced within a study of shared clonotypes between healthy human individuals. Study-level results: The authors expected sequencing depth to affect clonotype sharing among donors. Rarefaction analysis demonstrated incomplete sorted-subset sequencing notwithstanding large depth.

Genomic DNA from each subset was divided evenly over several immunoSEQ plates. Measured with immunoSEQ multiplex PCR; TCRdb has only the in-frame clones, and not every one. The table lists about 1.1 million clones, 78% of them singletons. CD4+ cells underwent separation, giving CD45RA+ naive and CD45RA-negative memory subsets. The CDR3 spans 14 residues. V lost 1 base and J lost 5; bases outside the gene matches: 6. The germline CDR1 and CDR2 sequences are GTSNPN and SVGIG (reference sequence). This clone showed up just a few times. The antigen remains unidentified. This sequence originates from a man between 18 and 35 years old in good health. Some clones in this sample may be carry-over from other donors' samples. The rearrangement joins TRBV30 to TRBJ1-1, with TRBD1 matching over 8 bases. Source material: memory CD4+ T cells from PBMCs. Stated subset: CD45RA-negative fraction. CDR3 region: CAWSDQGAGTEAFF. The DNA of the CDR3 is TGTGCCTGGAGTGATCAGGGGGCAGGGACTGAAGCTTTCTTT.